The clone carrying this T cell receptor beta chain was detected a few times. The CDR3 is made up of 12 amino acids. V lost 8 bases to trimming and J lost 6 bases, with 13 bases between them. Germline CDR1 reads MGHDK; CDR2 reads SYGVNS. Original analysis: Nucleated cell counts were estimated from reference gene primer amplification. TCRdb's copy holds only in-frame clones and misses some; the assay was immunoSEQ multiplex PCR. The DNA was the basis for D and trimming; V, J and clone size are from that table. The data show over 60,000 clones, with more than 75% seen just once and roughly 1% held by the top ten. The data stem from a study of blood T cell repertoires in COVID-19. Overall study: The United States, Italy and Spain supplied acute and convalescent COVID-19 samples. T cells, B-cell-depleted T cells, or PBMCs provided the cDNA or gDNA that served as material.

Input material: peripheral blood. This TCR was sampled from a man between 65 and 85 years old with acute or convalescent COVID-19. The genes are TRBV25-1 and TRBJ1-2; D is possibly TRBD1 (5 bases). The CDR3 bases are TGTGCCAGCTCCGAGCGGGGGAATGGCTACACCTTC. Its protein is CASSERGNGYTF.